The clone carrying this T cell receptor (beta chain) was detected many times. Antigen: not known. The library was built from roughly 400 ng RNA with molecular barcoded adaptors for alpha/delta and beta/gamma chains. TCRdb itself ran the reads through MiXCR, one entry per CDR3 protein. The data contain some 140,000 distinct CDR3 sequences, around 14% of them seen just once; the ten biggest clones take up about 7.7%. The germline V gene encodes CDR1 SGHVS and CDR2 FQNEAQ. V gave up 1 base and J gave up 2 bases, with 3 bases separating them. The CDR3 has 12 residues. The entry originates in a study of read filtering for tumor transcriptome and immune sequencing. Study-level background: After DNase treatment, RNA was made into whole-transcriptome libraries. Whole-study findings and limits: Without single-read clonotypes, shared clonotype proportions correlated more between IR-seq and RNA-seq. About four fifths of IR-seq clonotypes had a single read, yet these held approximately 4% of reads.

Sampling of bone marrow took place during active disease in every patient. Sequencing was done on a sample of a population of CD138-negative cells sorted from bone marrow. This receptor was identified in a donor aged 40 or over with multiple myeloma. This chain joins TRBV7-8 and TRBJ2-7; D is unresolved. This CDR3 is CASSLVPYEQYF. The CDR3 bases are TGTGCCAGCAGCTTAGTTCCCTACGAGCAGTACTTC. The entire variable domain, with the rest obtained from reference TRBV7-8 and TRBJ2-7, is as follows: GAGVSQSPRYKVAKRGQDVALRCDPISGHVSLFWYQQALGQGPEFLTYFQNEAQLDKSGLPSDRFFAERPEGSVSTLKIQRTQQEDSAVYLCASSLVPYEQYFGPGTRLTVT.